One and the same sample provided the 22 T cell receptor beta chains below, sequenced in a study of cytomegalovirus exposure and HLA in healthy donors. The PCR contained 60 Vbeta and 13 Jbeta primers. Clones were sequenced by immunoSEQ multiplex PCR, and TCRdb holds only the in-frame ones, with some missing. The sample contains approximately 170,000 clones, roughly 80% of which appear only once. Source material: PBMCs. These receptor sequences come from a woman aged 18-29 years in good health and CMV-seronegative.

The chain carries TRBV14 and TRBJ2-3; 8 bases agree with TRBD2. The V and J ends lost 4 bases and 2 bases, in that order; junction bases with no gene match: 11. CDR1 and CDR2 (germline): SGHDN, FVKESK. The CDR3 length is 17 residues. In nucleotides, the CDR3 is TGTGCCAGCAGCCGAGCGGGAGCGGGAGATTACACAGATACGCAGTATTTT. Translated, it gives CASSRAGAGDYTDTQYF. The whole variable domain, remainder taken from reference TRBV14 and TRBJ2-3, is EAGVTQFPSHSVIEKGQTVTLRCDPISGHDNLYWYRRVMGKEIKFLLHFVKESKQDESGMPNNRFLAERTGGTYSTLKVQPAELEDSGVYFCASSRAGAGDYTDTQYFGPGTRLTVL.

The chain combines TRBV6-6 with TRBJ2-1; D is possibly TRBD2 (6 bases). Trimming shortened V by 6 bases and J by 3 bases, and 15 bases separated the two germline ends. The CDR3 covers 15 residues. Germline CDR1 reads MNHNY; CDR2 reads SVGAGI (reference sequence). The CDR3 is CASRATGGDYNEQFF. In nucleotides, the CDR3 is TGTGCCAGCAGAGCGACGGGCGGGGACTACAATGAGCAGTTCTTC.

The chain combines TRBV20-1 with TRBJ2-7; tentatively, D is TRBD1 (6 bases). Germline values: CDR1 DFQATT, CDR2 SNEGSKA (reference sequence). The CDR3 consists of 11 residues. V was clipped by 5 bases and J by 4 bases, with 9 bases between them. This chain's CDR3 is CSAYRVYEQYF. CDR3 bases: TGCAGTGCTTACAGGGTTTACGAGCAGTACTTC.

This chain links TRBV6-5 with TRBJ1-3; TRBD1 might be the D (6 bases). CDR1 MNHEY and CDR2 SVGAGI come from the germline V gene. The length of the CDR3 is 15 residues. Trimming shortened V by 5 bases and J by 4 bases, and 15 bases separated the two germline ends. CDR3 nucleotides: TGTGCCAGCAGTATCACAGGGTTTGAAGGAAACACCATATATTTT. The encoded protein is CASSITGFEGNTIYF.

The chain carries TRBV2 and TRBJ1-1; 7 bases line up with TRBD1. V lost 5 bases and J lost 4; bases outside the gene matches: 22. The CDR3 has 19 residues. CDR1 is SNHLY, CDR2 FYNNEI, per germline. The CDR3 is CASSRVLGTATSLRTEAFF. The CDR3 nucleotides are TGTGCCAGCAGTCGGGTCCTCGGGACAGCCACCTCGTTGCGCACTGAAGCTTTCTTT.

The chain has TRBV7-8 and TRBJ2-1; 10 positions match TRBD2. Germline lookup yields CDR1 SGHVS and CDR2 FQNEAQ. There are 16 residues in the CDR3. The ends lost 3 bases at V and 0 bases at J; junction bases unmatched: 2. In nucleotides, the CDR3 is TGTGCCAGCAGCTTCTCTAGCGGGAGCTCCTACAATGAGCAGTTCTTC. This gives the protein CASSFSSGSSYNEQFF.

The chain uses TRBV28 and TRBJ1-1; perhaps TRBD1 as D (5 bases). Germline-derived CDR1 and CDR2 are MDHEN and SYDVKM. The V gene lost 9 bases and the J gene lost 9 bases, with 11 bases spanning the gap. The CDR3 has 10 amino acids. The CDR3 bases are TGTGCCAGTTCCCGGACAAAAGCTTTCTTT. This gives the protein CASSRTKAFF.

This chain links TRBV2 with TRBJ2-3; tentative D call: TRBD2 (6 bases). Trimming cost V 2 bases and J 3 bases, with 12 bases left between them. The V gene's germline CDR1 is SNHLY and CDR2 FYNNEI. The CDR3 covers 15 residues. CDR3 nucleotide sequence: TGTGCCAGCAGTGAACAGCGCGGGATGACAGATACGCAGTATTTT. Its protein is CASSEQRGMTDTQYF. Supplemented by reference TRBV2 and TRBJ2-3, the full variable domain reads EPEVTQTPSHQVTQMGQEVILRCVPISNHLYFYWYRQILGQKVEFLVSFYNNEISEKSEIFDDQFSVERPDGSNFTLKIRSTKLEDSAMYFCASSEQRGMTDTQYFGPGTRLTVL.

This clone appeared once. The chain carries TRBV9 and TRBJ2-5, with 9 bases that match TRBD2. With 1 base clipped from V and 5 bases from J, the junction kept 6 bases outside the gene matches. Germline assignment: CDR1 SGDLS and CDR2 YYNGEE. There are 15 residues in the CDR3. The CDR3: CASSVQAGGHETQYF. The CDR3 region has the DNA TGTGCCAGCAGCGTACAGGCGGGAGGGCATGAGACCCAGTACTTC.

The V gene is TRBV4-3, the J gene TRBJ2-3; 8 nucleotides line up with TRBD2. The junction had 11 bases not matched to a gene; V was cut back by 0 bases and J by 6 bases. Germline lookup yields CDR1 LGHNA and CDR2 YSLEER. The CDR3 runs 17 residues. CDR3 loop: CASSQELAGTRSDTQYF. The CDR3 DNA sequence: TGCGCCAGCAGCCAAGAGTTAGCCGGGACTAGGAGCGATACGCAGTATTTT.

This clone was recorded once. The rearrangement joins TRBV7-9 to TRBJ2-7; weak D call: TRBD1 (5 bases). The germline V gene encodes CDR1 SEHNR and CDR2 FQNEAQ (reference sequence). The V end was cut by 5 bases, the J end by 4 bases, with 24 bases between. The CDR3 runs 17 residues. The DNA for the CDR3 is TGTGCCAGCAGCACCAACGAGAACAGGCTGTCCTTTTACGAGCAGTACTTC. Protein: CASSTNENRLSFYEQYF.

The chain carries TRBV20-1 and TRBJ2-1; the D is unclear. The germline CDR1 and CDR2 sequences are DFQATT and SNEGSKA (reference sequence). The CDR3 spans 11 residues. Trimming stripped 6 bases from V and 5 bases from J, with 8 bases between. The CDR3, as DNA: TGCAGTGCCCGCCGGGACAATGAGCAGTTCTTC. It yields the protein CSARRDNEQFF.

For this clone: The junction does not match germline at one end; this may be a read error. The rearrangement uses TRBV4-1 and TRBJ2-7; possibly TRBD2 for D (7 bases). This CDR3 has 16 residues. Germline-derived CDR1 and CDR2 are MGHRA and YSYEKL. CDR3 in DNA: TGCGCCGGCAGCCAAGCCCCTAGCGTGGGAGGGGGGGAGCAGTACTTC. This sequence encodes CAGSQAPSVGGGEQYF.

The genes are TRBV6-5 and TRBJ1-2, with D possibly being TRBD1 (6 bases). This CDR3 has 13 amino acids. Between the trimmed V and J ends, which lost 4 bases and 4 bases, there was a span of 10 bases. Germline lookup yields CDR1 MNHEY and CDR2 SVGAGI. The CDR3 region has the DNA TGTGCCAGCAGTTCCGGGACAATCTATGGCTACACCTTC. Its translation: CASSSGTIYGYTF.

This clone has only one observation. The chain is built from TRBV7-9 and TRBJ1-5, with D uncertain. Germline values: CDR1 SEHNR, CDR2 FQNEAQ (reference sequence). This CDR3 region has 13 residues. The V gene lost 1 base and the J gene lost 4 bases, with 5 bases spanning the gap. The CDR3 coding sequence is TGTGCCAGCAGCTTAGAGCCGAATCAGCCCCAGCATTTT. Protein product: CASSLEPNQPQHF.

This chain connects TRBV10-2 to TRBJ2-5; 7 bases match TRBD2. The DNA end favors TRBJ2-7, so the J call may be wrong. This CDR3 has 14 residues. Germline values: CDR1 WSHSY, CDR2 SAAADI. DNA of the CDR3: TGCGCCAGCAGTCCTAGCGGAAGCTCCTACGAGCAGTACTTC. This gives the protein CASSPSGSSYEQYF.

The chain combines TRBV6-1 with TRBJ2-1; 7 bases agree with TRBD1. J lost 6 bases, V lost 5 bases, and 7 bases had no gene match. The CDR3 is 14 residues long. Germline V lookup: CDR1 MNHNS, CDR2 SASEGT. The CDR3 sequence is CASSFRQGVNEQFF. CDR3 sequence (DNA): TGTGCCAGCAGTTTCCGACAGGGAGTCAATGAGCAGTTCTTC.

This clone was recorded a few times. The rearrangement joins TRBV10-1 to TRBJ1-1; D unresolved. The ends were cut back, 7 bases at V and 0 bases at J, with 9 bases in the middle. CDR3 length equals 13 residues. Germline-derived CDR1 and CDR2 are WNHNN and SYGVQD (reference sequence). Here the CDR3 reads CASKLHLNTEAFF. The CDR3 coding sequence is TGCGCCAGCAAACTACACCTGAACACTGAAGCTTTCTTT.

J is TRBJ2-2 and V is TRBV13; D remains ambiguous. The ends were cut back, 3 bases at V and 7 bases at J, with 9 bases in the middle. The CDR3 runs to 13 residues. Germline assignment: CDR1 PRHDT and CDR2 FYEKMQ (reference sequence). The DNA for the CDR3 is TGTGCCAGCAGCTTTGGCCTCAACGGGGAGCTGTTTTTT. Its protein is CASSFGLNGELFF.

The chain employs TRBV9 and TRBJ2-3; 8 bases agree with TRBD2. The CDR3 loop spans 17 amino acids. Trimming removed 4 bases from V and 2 bases from J; junction bases left unmatched: 12. Germline CDR1 is SGDLS and CDR2 is YYNGEE. The CDR3 reads CASSPGMGGRTTDTQYF. The CDR3 DNA is TGTGCCAGCAGCCCCGGGATGGGCGGGAGGACCACAGATACGCAGTATTTT.

The chain links TRBV21-1 to TRBJ2-1; whether TRBD2, the table's D call, matches the DNA was not checked. TRBV21-1 is a pseudogene locus. This CDR3 has 16 amino acids. The CDR3 nucleotides are TGTGCCAGCAGCAAAATAGAAGCGGCCCCGGGGAATGAGCAGTTCTTC. Protein: CASSKIEAAPGNEQFF.

The rearrangement links TRBV5-8 to TRBJ2-7; 7 nucleotides align to TRBD2. The V gene's germline CDR1 is SGHTS and CDR2 YDEGEE. The V segment lost 1 base and the J segment 5 bases; nucleotides outside the gene matches: 6. This CDR3 spans 14 amino acids. The CDR3 DNA sequence: TGTGCCAGCAGCTTGAGGAGCGGGACCCACGAGCAGTACTTC. It translates to CASSLRSGTHEQYF.